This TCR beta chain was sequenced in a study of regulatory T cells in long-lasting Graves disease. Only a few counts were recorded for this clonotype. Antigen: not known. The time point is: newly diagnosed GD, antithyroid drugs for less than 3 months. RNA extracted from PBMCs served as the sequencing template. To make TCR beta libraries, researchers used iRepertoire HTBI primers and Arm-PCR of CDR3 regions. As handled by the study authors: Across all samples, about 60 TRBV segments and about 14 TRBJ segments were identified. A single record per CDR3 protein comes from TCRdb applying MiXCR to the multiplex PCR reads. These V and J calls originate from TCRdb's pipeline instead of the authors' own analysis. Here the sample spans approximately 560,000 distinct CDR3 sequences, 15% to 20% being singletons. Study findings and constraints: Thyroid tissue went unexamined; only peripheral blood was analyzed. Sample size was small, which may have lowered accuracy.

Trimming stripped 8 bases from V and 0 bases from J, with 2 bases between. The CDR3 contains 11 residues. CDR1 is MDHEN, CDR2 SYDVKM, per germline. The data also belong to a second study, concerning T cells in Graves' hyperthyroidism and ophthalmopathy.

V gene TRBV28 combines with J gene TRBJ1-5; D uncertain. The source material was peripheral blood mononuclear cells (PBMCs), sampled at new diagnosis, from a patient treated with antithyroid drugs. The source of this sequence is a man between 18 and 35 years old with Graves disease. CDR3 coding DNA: TGTGCCAGCTGTAGCAATCAGCCCCAGCATTTT. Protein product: CASCSNQPQHF.